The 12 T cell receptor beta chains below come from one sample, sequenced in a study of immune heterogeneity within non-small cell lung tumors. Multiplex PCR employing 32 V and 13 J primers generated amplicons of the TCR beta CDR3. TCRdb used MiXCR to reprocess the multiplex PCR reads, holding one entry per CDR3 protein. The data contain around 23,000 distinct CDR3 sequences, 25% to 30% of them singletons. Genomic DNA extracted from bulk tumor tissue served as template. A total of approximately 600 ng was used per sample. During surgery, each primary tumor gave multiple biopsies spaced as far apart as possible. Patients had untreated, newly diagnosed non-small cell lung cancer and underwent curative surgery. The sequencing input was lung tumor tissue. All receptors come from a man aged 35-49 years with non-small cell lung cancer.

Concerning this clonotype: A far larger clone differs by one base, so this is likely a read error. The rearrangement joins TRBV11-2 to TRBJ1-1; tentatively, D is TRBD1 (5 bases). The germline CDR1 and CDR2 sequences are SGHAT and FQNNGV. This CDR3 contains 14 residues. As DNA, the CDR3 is TGTGCCAGCAGCTTGGGGGGAAGGAACACTGAAGCTTTGTTT. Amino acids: CASSLGGRNTEALF.

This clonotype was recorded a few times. CDR3 in amino acids: CASSGQGVQETQYF. The DNA of the CDR3 is TGTGCCAGTAGTGGACAGGGGGTCCAAGAGACCCAGTACTTC. The genes are TRBV19 and TRBJ2-5; 10 positions match TRBD1. The CDR3 is made up of 14 amino acids. Trimming removed 5 bases from V and 1 base from J; junction bases left unmatched: 1. Germline-derived CDR1 and CDR2 are LNHDA and SQIVND (reference sequence).

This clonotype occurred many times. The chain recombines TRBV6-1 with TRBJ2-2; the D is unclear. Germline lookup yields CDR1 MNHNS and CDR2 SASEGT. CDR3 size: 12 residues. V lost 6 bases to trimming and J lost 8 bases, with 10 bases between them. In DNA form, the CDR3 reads TGTGCCAGCAGGGCTAACTATGGGGAGCTGTTTTTT. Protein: CASRANYGELFF.

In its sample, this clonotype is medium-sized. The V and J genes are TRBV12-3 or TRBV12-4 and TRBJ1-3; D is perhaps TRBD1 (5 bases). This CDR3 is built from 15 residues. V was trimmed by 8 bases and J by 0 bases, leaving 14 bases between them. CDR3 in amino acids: CASRTQVTSGNTIYF. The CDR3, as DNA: TGTGCCAGCCGTACACAGGTAACCTCTGGAAACACCATATATTTT.

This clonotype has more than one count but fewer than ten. The CDR3 sequence: CASSVRDGVAGELFF. CDR3 DNA sequence: TGTGCCAGCAGCGTCCGGGACGGCGTTGCCGGGGAGCTGTTTTTT. The chain links TRBV9 to TRBJ2-2; TRBD1 or TRBD2 may be the D gene (5 bases each). The V end was cut by 2 bases, the J end by 6 bases, with 14 bases between. This CDR3 contains 15 residues. The germline CDR1 and CDR2 sequences are SGDLS and YYNGEE.

Here the CDR3 DNA reads TGCGCCAGCAGCTTGCGCGGTGGGGAGGATGTCTTCGATACCCAGTACTTC. Translating it yields CASSLRGGEDVFDTQYF. The J gene is TRBJ2-5, the V gene TRBV5-1, with D possibly matching TRBD2 (6 bases). The CDR3 consists of 17 residues. The germline V and J ends were trimmed by 1 base and 8 bases, with 24 bases remaining between them. Germline-derived CDR1 and CDR2 are SGHRS and YFSETQ.

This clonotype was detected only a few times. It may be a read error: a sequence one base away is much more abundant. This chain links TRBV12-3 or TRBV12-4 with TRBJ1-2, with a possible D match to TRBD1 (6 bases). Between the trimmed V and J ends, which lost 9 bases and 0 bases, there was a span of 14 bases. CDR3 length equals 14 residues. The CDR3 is CARSLQGANYGYTF. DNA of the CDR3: TGTGCCAGAAGCTTACAGGGTGCTAACTATGGCTACACCTTC.

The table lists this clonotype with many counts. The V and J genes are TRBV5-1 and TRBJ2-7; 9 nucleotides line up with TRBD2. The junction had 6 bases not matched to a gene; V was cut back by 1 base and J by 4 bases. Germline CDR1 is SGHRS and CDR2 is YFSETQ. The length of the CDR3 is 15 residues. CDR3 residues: CASSLMTSGAYEQYF. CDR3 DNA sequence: TGCGCCAGCAGCTTGATGACTAGCGGTGCTTACGAGCAGTACTTC.

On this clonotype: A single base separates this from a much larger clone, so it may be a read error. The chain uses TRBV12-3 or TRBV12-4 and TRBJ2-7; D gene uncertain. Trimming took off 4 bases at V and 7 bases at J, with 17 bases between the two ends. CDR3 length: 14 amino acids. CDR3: CASSSLVLTGEQYF. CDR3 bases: TGTGCCAGCAGTTCCCTGGTCCTCACTGGGGAGCAGTACTTC.

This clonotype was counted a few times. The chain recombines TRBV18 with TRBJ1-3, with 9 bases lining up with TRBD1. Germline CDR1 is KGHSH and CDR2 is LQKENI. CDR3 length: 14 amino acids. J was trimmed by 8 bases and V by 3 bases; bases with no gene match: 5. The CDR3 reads CASSPPTGGDTIYF. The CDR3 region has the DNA TGTGCCAGCTCACCTCCGACAGGGGGGGACACCATATATTTT.

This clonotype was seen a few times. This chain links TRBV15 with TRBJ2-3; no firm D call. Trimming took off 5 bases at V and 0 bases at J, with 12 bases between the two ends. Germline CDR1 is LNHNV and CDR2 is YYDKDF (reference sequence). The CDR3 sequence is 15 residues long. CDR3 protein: CATSHRRISTDTQYF. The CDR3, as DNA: TGTGCCACCAGCCACAGACGGATTAGCACAGATACGCAGTATTTT.

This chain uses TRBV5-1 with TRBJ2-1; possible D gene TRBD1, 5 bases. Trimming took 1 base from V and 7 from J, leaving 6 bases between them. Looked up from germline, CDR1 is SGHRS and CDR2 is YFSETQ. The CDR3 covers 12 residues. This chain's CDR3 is CASSLPGNEQFF. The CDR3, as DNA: TGCGCCAGCAGCTTGCCAGGGAATGAGCAGTTCTTC.